Following are 22 T cell receptor beta chains from one sample sequenced in a study of blood T cell repertoires in COVID-19. Assay: immunoSEQ multiplex PCR; the TCRdb copy retains only in-frame clones and omits some. The table shows about 200,000 clones, with about nine tenths occurring only once. Specimen: peripheral blood. The receptors originated from a man aged 35 to 55 with acute or convalescent COVID-19.

This sequence joins TRBV6-5 and TRBJ1-6; D is possibly TRBD1 (5 bases). Trimming shortened V by 6 bases and J by 7 bases, and 16 bases separated the two germline ends. The germline V gene has CDR1 MNHEY and CDR2 SVGAGI. The length of the CDR3 is 15 residues. CDR3 coding DNA: TGTGCCAGCAGCCTCAGGGTTCAGCCAAATTCACCCCTCCACTTT. This encodes CASSLRVQPNSPLHF.

This chain links TRBV5-1 with TRBJ2-7; tentatively, D is TRBD1 (6 bases). The CDR3 consists of 13 residues. Germline values: CDR1 SGHRS, CDR2 YFSETQ. V was shortened by 4 bases and J by 6 bases, with 14 bases between the two germline ends. The CDR3 spells CASSLQGPLEQYF. Here the CDR3 DNA reads TGCGCCAGCAGCCTACAGGGACCCCTCGAGCAGTACTTC.

The chain is built from TRBV27 and TRBJ1-5; TRBD1 aligns across 7 bases. From germline, CDR1 is MNHEY and CDR2 SMNVEV (reference sequence). This CDR3 region has 13 residues. The CDR3 loop is CATGQDVNQPQHF. In DNA, the CDR3 is TGTGCAACCGGACAGGATGTCAATCAGCCCCAGCATTTT.

This sequence joins TRBV6-5 and TRBJ1-2; possible D gene TRBD1, 5 bases. The CDR3 contains 13 residues. Germline CDR1 is MNHEY and CDR2 is SVGAGI. V was cut by 2 bases and J by 4 bases, with 8 bases left in between. The CDR3, as DNA: TGTGCCAGCAGTTACGGGGCGCGCTATGGCTACACCTTC. This gives the protein CASSYGARYGYTF.

The chain recombines TRBV7-9 with TRBJ1-1, with D uncertain. V lost 9 bases and J 5 bases, leaving 13 bases between the germline ends. The CDR3 covers 12 residues. Germline V lookup: CDR1 SEHNR, CDR2 FQNEAQ (reference sequence). DNA of the CDR3: TGTGCCAGTACCCGGGTTGGGACTGAAGCTTTCTTT. This gives the protein CASTRVGTEAFF.

The V and J genes are TRBV19 and TRBJ1-1, with TRBD1 identical over 9 bases. The CDR3 is 17 residues long. J lost 1 base, V lost 3 bases, and 9 bases had no gene match. Germline V CDR1 and CDR2: LNHDA, SQIVND (reference sequence). The CDR3 loop reads CASSIPTGGKRNTEAFF. CDR3 coding DNA: TGTGCCAGTAGTATCCCGACAGGGGGAAAACGGAACACTGAAGCTTTCTTT. Full variable domain (rest looked up from reference TRBV19 and TRBJ1-1): DGGITQSPKYLFRKEGQNVTLSCEQNLNHDAMYWYRQDPGQGLRLIYYSQIVNDFQKGDIAEGYSVSREKKESFPLTVTSAQKNPTAFYLCASSIPTGGKRNTEAFFGQGTRLTVV.

The chain employs TRBV6-1 and TRBJ1-5, with D possibly matching TRBD1 (6 bases). The length of the CDR3 is 15 residues. The ends were cut back, 3 bases at V and 5 bases at J, with 14 bases in the middle. CDR1 is MNHNS and CDR2 is SASEGT in the germline V gene. The DNA of the CDR3 is TGTGCCAGCAGTGAGTTTCAGGGGAGAGATCAGCCCCAGCATTTT. This gives the protein CASSEFQGRDQPQHF.

The V gene is TRBV2, the J gene TRBJ1-3, with TRBD1 matching over 7 bases. The CDR3 is made up of 14 amino acids. J lost 4 bases, V lost 6 bases, and 6 bases had no gene match. Germline CDR1 and CDR2: SNHLY and FYNNEI. The CDR3 here is CASSEGTVGNTIYF. The CDR3, as DNA: TGTGCCAGCAGCGAGGGGACAGTCGGAAACACCATATATTTT.

V gene TRBV6-5 combines with J gene TRBJ1-2, with D hard to call. V was trimmed by 6 bases and J by 6 bases, leaving 14 bases between them. The CDR3 sequence is 13 residues long. CDR1 and CDR2 (germline): MNHEY, SVGAGI. CDR3 DNA: TGTGCCAGCAGACCGCGAGGGCAAGATGGCTACACCTTC. Its protein is CASRPRGQDGYTF.

The CDR3 DNA reads as TGTGCCAGCAGCGGTTTCCCCGTGGGGCCCCGCTCCTACGAGCAGTACTTC. As protein: CASSGFPVGPRSYEQYF. The V call is TRBV5-4, the J call TRBJ2-7; possibly TRBD1 for D (5 bases). CDR1 is SGHNT and CDR2 is YYREEE in the germline V gene (reference sequence). Deletions cut 4 bases from V and 0 bases from J, with 20 bases between. The CDR3 covers 17 residues.

The chain recombines TRBV5-1 with TRBJ1-3, with D perhaps matching TRBD1 (6 bases). CDR1 is SGHRS and CDR2 is YFSETQ in the germline V gene. V was clipped by 4 bases and J by 4 bases, with 15 bases between them. The length of the CDR3 is 15 residues. CDR3 sequence (DNA): TGCGCCAGCAGCGAAGCAGGGACAAGGGGAAACACCATATATTTT. Translation: CASSEAGTRGNTIYF.

Regarding this clone: Other nucleotide sequences in the sample specify the same CDR3. The chain carries TRBV7-2 and TRBJ1-1; D call uncertain. The CDR3 consists of 13 residues. Germline CDR1 reads SGHTA; CDR2 reads FQGNSA. V lost 1 base and J 1 base, leaving 4 bases between the germline ends. CDR3 loop: CASSLERNTEAFF. CDR3 in DNA: TGTGCCAGCAGCTTAGAGAGGAACACTGAAGCTTTCTTT. The variable domain in full, with the rest retrieved from reference TRBV7-2 and TRBJ1-1, is GAGVSQSPSNKVTEKGKDVELRCDPISGHTALYWYRQSLGQGLEFLIYFQGNSAPDKSGLPSDRFSAERTGGSVSTLTIQRTQQEDSAVYLCASSLERNTEAFFGQGTRLTVV.

This chain joins TRBV5-1 and TRBJ2-7, with D perhaps matching TRBD2 (5 bases). The germline V and J ends were trimmed by 4 bases and 3 bases, with 20 bases remaining between them. Germline CDR1 SGHRS, CDR2 YFSETQ. This CDR3 comprises 16 residues. The CDR3 loop reads CASSLGISGNYYEQYF. The CDR3 DNA reads as TGCGCCAGCAGCCTTGGGATCAGCGGAAACTACTACGAGCAGTACTTC.

In its sample, this clone was seen a few times. This sequence joins TRBV2 and TRBJ1-6, with D perhaps matching TRBD1 (5 bases). The germline V and J ends were trimmed by 4 bases and 10 bases, with 11 bases remaining between them. Germline-derived CDR1 and CDR2 are SNHLY and FYNNEI. The CDR3 loop spans 13 amino acids. The CDR3 here is CASSGQQSSPLHF. The CDR3 bases are TGTGCCAGCAGTGGACAGCAATCATCACCCCTCCACTTT.

This sequence joins TRBV7-8 and TRBJ2-7, with 11 nucleotides matching TRBD1. CDR1 and CDR2 (germline): SGHVS, FQNEAQ. This CDR3 has 17 residues. J gave up 7 bases and V 5 bases, and 16 bases lay outside the gene matches. CDR3 DNA: TGTGCCAGCAGCCGGGACAGGGGGATCGGGGGAAATAGGGAGCAGTACTTC. Encoded protein: CASSRDRGIGGNREQYF.

The rearrangement joins TRBV9 to TRBJ1-2; TRBD1 agrees at 7 bases. The CDR3 extends over 14 amino acids. V lost 5 bases to trimming and J lost 0 bases; unmatched junction nucleotides: 4. Germline V gene lookup returns CDR1 SGDLS and CDR2 YYNGEE. CDR3 protein: CASRGGQTNYGYTF. Written as DNA, the CDR3 is TGTGCCAGCAGGGGGGGACAGACTAACTATGGCTACACCTTC.

This chain joins TRBV6-4 and TRBJ1-6; no definite D call. The CDR3 runs 14 residues. V gave up 5 bases and J gave up 7 bases, with 12 bases separating them. Germline V lookup: CDR1 MRHNA, CDR2 SNTAGT. CDR3 bases: TGTGCCAGCAGTTTCTCCCACGGGAATTCACCCCTCCACTTT. The encoded protein is CASSFSHGNSPLHF.

The V call is TRBV28, the J call TRBJ1-2; D is unresolved. V was clipped by 2 bases and J by 3 bases, with 10 bases between them. CDR3 length equals 14 residues. Germline values: CDR1 MDHEN, CDR2 SYDVKM. The CDR3: CASSLVPRYYGYTF. CDR3 sequence (DNA): TGTGCCAGCAGTTTAGTCCCCCGGTACTATGGCTACACCTTC.

This chain joins TRBV18 and TRBJ1-5, with TRBD1 matching 8 bases. This CDR3 has 17 residues. V lost 3 bases, J lost 2 bases, and 9 bases stayed unmatched. Germline assignment: CDR1 KGHSH and CDR2 LQKENI. The CDR3 reads CASSPAGGILGNQPQHF. In DNA form, the CDR3 reads TGTGCCAGCTCACCCGCAGGGGGCATACTTGGCAATCAGCCCCAGCATTTT.

V and J are TRBV29-1 and TRBJ1-2, with 7 positions matching TRBD1. The CDR3 contains 13 residues. The trim removed 5 bases at V and 8 bases at J, leaving 11 bases unmatched. Germline V gene lookup returns CDR1 SQVTM and CDR2 ANQGSEA. CDR3 loop: CSVITGTVDGYTF. CDR3 DNA sequence: TGCAGCGTTATAACCGGGACAGTGGACGGCTACACCTTC.

The chain is built from TRBV7-2 and TRBJ2-1; D might be TRBD2 (7 bases). The CDR3 is 13 amino acids. Trimming removed 2 bases from V and 6 bases from J, with 8 bases in between. CDR1 is SGHTA, CDR2 FQGNSA, per germline. The CDR3 loop is CASSLRGGNEQFF. The CDR3 nucleotides read TGTGCCAGCAGCTTAAGGGGGGGCAATGAGCAGTTCTTC.

The J gene is TRBJ1-1, the V gene TRBV11-3, with 8 bases fitting TRBD1. CDR1 is SGHNT and CDR2 is YENEEA in the germline V gene. Trimming removed 5 bases from V and 1 base from J; junction bases left unmatched: 3. CDR3 length: 14 amino acids. The CDR3 is CASSPGQGNTEAFF. The CDR3, as DNA: TGTGCCAGCAGCCCCGGACAGGGGAACACTGAAGCTTTCTTT.